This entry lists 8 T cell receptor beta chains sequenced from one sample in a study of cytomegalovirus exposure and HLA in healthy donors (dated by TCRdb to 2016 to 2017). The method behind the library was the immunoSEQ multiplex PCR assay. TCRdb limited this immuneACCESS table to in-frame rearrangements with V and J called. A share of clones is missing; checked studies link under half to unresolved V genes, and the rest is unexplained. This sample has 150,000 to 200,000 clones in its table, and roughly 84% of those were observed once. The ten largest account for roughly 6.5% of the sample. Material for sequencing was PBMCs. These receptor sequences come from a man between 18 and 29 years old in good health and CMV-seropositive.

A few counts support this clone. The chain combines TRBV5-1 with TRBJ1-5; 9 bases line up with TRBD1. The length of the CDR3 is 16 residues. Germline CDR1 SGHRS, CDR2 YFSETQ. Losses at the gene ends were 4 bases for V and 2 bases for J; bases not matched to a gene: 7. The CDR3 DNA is TGCGCCAGCAGCGAGGGGACAGGGACGGGCAATCAGCCCCAGCATTTT. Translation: CASSEGTGTGNQPQHF.

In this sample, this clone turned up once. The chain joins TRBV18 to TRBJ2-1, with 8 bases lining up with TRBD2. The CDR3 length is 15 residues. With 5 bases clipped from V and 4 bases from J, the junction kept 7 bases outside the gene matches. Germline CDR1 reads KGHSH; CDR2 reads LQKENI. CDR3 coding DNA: TGTGCCAGCTCATTTCCTAGCGGGCCATACAATGAGCAGTTCTTC. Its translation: CASSFPSGPYNEQFF.

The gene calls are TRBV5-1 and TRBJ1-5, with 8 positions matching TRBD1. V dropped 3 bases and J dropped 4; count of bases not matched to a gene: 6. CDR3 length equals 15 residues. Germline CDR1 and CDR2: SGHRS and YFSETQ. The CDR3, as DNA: TGCGCCAGCAGCTCAGGGACAGGCCTAAATCAGCCCCAGCATTTT. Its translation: CASSSGTGLNQPQHF.

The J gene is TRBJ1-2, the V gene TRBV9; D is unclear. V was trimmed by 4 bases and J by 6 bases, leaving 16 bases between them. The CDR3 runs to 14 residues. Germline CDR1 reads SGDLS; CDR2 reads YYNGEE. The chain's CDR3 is CASSPNGRKDGYTF. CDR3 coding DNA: TGTGCCAGCAGCCCAAACGGCAGGAAGGATGGCTACACCTTC.

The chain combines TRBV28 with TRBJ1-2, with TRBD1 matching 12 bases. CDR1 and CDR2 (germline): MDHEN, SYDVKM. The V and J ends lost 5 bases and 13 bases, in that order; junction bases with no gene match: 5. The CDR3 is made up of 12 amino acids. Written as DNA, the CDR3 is TGTGCCAGCAGTCCGGGACAGGGGGCCCGCACCTTC. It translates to CASSPGQGARTF.

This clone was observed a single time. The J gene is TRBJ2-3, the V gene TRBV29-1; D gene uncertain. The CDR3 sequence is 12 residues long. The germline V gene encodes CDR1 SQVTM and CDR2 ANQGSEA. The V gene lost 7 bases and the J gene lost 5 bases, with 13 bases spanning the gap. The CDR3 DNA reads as TGCAGCGCCCAAGAATTACAAGATACGCAGTATTTT. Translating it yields CSAQELQDTQYF.

Written as DNA, the CDR3 is TGCGCCAGCAGCCCGACGGCTAGCGGGATTAGCACAGATACGCAGTATTTT. The encoded protein is CASSPTASGISTDTQYF. V gene TRBV5-1 combines with J gene TRBJ2-3; 9 nucleotides align to TRBD2. Germline V lookup: CDR1 SGHRS, CDR2 YFSETQ. This CDR3 contains 17 residues. The J segment lost 0 bases and the V segment lost 4 bases, leaving 9 bases of the junction unmatched.

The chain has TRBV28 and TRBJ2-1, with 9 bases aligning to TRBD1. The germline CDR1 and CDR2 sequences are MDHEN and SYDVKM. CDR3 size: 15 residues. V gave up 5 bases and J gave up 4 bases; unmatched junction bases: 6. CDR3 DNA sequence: TGTGCCAGCAGTCCGGGACAGGGCCTTTACAATGAGCAGTTCTTC. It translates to CASSPGQGLYNEQFF.